The entry below gives a single T cell receptor beta chain sequence along with its context. The antigen is undetermined. The length of the CDR3 is 16 residues. CDR1 and CDR2 from the germline V gene are SNHLY and FYNNEI. Trimming took 6 bases from V and 5 from J; bases not matched to a gene: 7. It was with 60 Vbeta and 13 Jbeta primers that the PCR ran. Data came from immunoSEQ multiplex PCR; TCRdb stores just in-frame clones and leaves some out. Of approximately 210,000 clones listed, about four fifths are singletons. This sample is part of a study of cytomegalovirus exposure and HLA in healthy donors. General study points: HLA-A and HLA-B allele assignments for most subjects were reportedly predicted accurately using TCR beta sequences.

V and J are TRBV2 and TRBJ2-3; the match to TRBD2 covers 14 bases. The clonotype originates from a man aged 18 to 29 in good health and CMV-seronegative. The specimen was PBMCs. The chain's CDR3 is CASSLRLAGGGDTQYF. CDR3 in DNA: TGTGCCAGCAGCCTCAGACTAGCGGGAGGGGGAGATACGCAGTATTTT.